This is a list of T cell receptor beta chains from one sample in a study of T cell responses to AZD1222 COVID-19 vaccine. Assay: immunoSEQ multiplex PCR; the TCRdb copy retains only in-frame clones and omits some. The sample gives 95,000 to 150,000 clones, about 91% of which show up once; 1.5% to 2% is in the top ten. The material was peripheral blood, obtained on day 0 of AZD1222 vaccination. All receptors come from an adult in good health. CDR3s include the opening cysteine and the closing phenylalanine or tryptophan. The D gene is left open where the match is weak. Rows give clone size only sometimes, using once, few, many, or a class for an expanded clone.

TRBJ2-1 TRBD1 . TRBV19 TGTGCCAGTAGTATAGGAGGGAGGACAGGGTCAAATGAGCAGTTCTTC CASSIGGRTGSNEQFF
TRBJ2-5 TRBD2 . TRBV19 TGTGCCAGTAGTGGCCTAGCGGGGGCAGAGACCCAGTACTTC CASSGLAGAETQYF
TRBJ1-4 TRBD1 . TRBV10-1 TGCGCCAGCAGTGAGAACAGGGGGGGGAATGAAAAACTGTTTTTT CASSENRGGNEKLFF
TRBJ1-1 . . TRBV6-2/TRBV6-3 TGTGCCAGCAGTCCCAGGGAGCATGAAGCTTTCTTT CASSPREHEAFF
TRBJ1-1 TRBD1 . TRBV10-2 TGCGCCAGCAGTGAACAGGGGGCGCAAACTGAAGCTTTCTTT CASSEQGAQTEAFF
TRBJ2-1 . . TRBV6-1 TGTGCCAGCAGTGTGGCCCGCCTTAACTCCTACAATGAGCAGTTCTTC CASSVARLNSYNEQFF
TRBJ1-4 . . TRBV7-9 TGTGCCAGCAGCTCGGGGACGTCTGATGAAAAACTGTTTTTT CASSSGTSDEKLFF
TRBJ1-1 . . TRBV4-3 TGCGCCAGCAGCCTTTGGAGGGACGCTGAAGCTTTCTTT CASSLWRDAEAFF
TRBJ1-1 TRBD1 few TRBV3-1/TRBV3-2 TGTGCCAGCAGCCACCTGGTCGGGACAGGGGCTGGAGCTTTCTTT CASSHLVGTGAGAFF
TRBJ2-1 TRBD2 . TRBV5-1 TGCGCCAGCAGCCGGAGCGGGAGGTTGAAAAACAATGAGCAGTTCTTC CASSRSGRLKNNEQFF
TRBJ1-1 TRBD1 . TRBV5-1 TGCGCCAGCAGCAGGACAGGGACTCCAGCTGAAGCTTTCTTT CASSRTGTPAEAFF
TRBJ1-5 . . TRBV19 TGTGCCAGTAGTAGGAGGCCGATCAGCAATCAGCCCCAGCATTTT CASSRRPISNQPQHF
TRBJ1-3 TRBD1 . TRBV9 TGTGCCAGCGGGCCGGGACAGCCTTACGACTCTGGAAACACCATATATTTT CASGPGQPYDSGNTIYF
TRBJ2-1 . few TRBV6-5 TGTGCCAGCACCGCCTATTCTGCCTACAATGAGCAGTTCTTC CASTAYSAYNEQFF
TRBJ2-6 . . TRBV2 TGTGCCTCCCGATCTGGGGCCAACGTCCTGACTTTC CASRSGANVLTF
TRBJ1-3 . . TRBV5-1 TGCGCCAGCAGCTCACAGGGTATGGCTGGAAACACCATATATTTT CASSSQGMAGNTIYF
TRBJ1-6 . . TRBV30 TGTGCCTGGAGTGTCGGGGGGGGATCACCCCTCCACTTT CAWSVGGGSPLHF
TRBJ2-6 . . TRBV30 TGTGCCTGGAGTGTAGCTGGCTCTGGGGCCAACGTCCTGACTTTC CAWSVAGSGANVLTF
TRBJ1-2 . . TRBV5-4 TGTGCCAGCAGCCCTGGTATCGAGAGGGGCTACACCTTC CASSPGIERGYTF
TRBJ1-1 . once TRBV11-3 TGTGCCAGCAGCTTTTATGGCGGGCAGGCCAACACTGAAGCTTTCTTT CASSFYGGQANTEAFF
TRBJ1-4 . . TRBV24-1 TGTGCCACCAGTGATTTTAAGGGCGAAAAACTGTTTTTT CATSDFKGEKLFF
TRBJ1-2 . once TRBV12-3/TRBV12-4 TGTGCCAGCAGCCTTCAATCATATGGCTACACCTTC CASSLQSYGYTF
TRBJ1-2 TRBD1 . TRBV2 TGTGCCAGCATCGGACAGGGACCTGACTATGGCTACACCTTC CASIGQGPDYGYTF
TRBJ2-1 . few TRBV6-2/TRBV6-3 TGTGCCAGCAGTTCTCGGCCCGCGACAACAGTAAATGAGCAGTTCTTC CASSSRPATTVNEQFF
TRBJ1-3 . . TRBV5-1 TGCGCCAGCAGCTTGGCCGGGATGAGTAGAAACACCATATATTTT CASSLAGMSRNTIYF
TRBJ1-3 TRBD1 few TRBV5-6 TGTGCCAGCAGCCGCCTTACAGGGGGAGGTGGAAACACCATATATTTT CASSRLTGGGGNTIYF
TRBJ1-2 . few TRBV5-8 TGTGCCAGCAGCTTGGAGTCATGGGGGGGCTACACCTTC CASSLESWGGYTF
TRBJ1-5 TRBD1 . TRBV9 TGTGCCAGCAGCCCTACAGGGGGCGGTCAGCCCCAGCATTTT CASSPTGGGQPQHF
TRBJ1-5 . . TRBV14 TGTGCCAGCAGCCAAGTACACCGTCATCAGCCCCAGCATTTT CASSQVHRHQPQHF
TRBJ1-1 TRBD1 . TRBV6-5 TGTGCCAGCAGGGGACAGGGGGCTATAAACACTGAAGCTTTCTTT CASRGQGAINTEAFF
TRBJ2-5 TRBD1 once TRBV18 TGTGCCAGCTCACCATCGTCCGGGACAGGGGGGCAAGAGACCCAGTACTTC CASSPSSGTGGQETQYF
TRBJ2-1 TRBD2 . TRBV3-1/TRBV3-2 TGTGCCAGCAGCCAAGATTGGCGCGGGAGGTTCAATGAGCAGTTCTTC CASSQDWRGRFNEQFF
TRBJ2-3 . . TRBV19 TGTGCCAGTAGTATAGGGGCGGGAAGCACAGATACGCAGTATTTT CASSIGAGSTDTQYF
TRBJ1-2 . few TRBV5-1 TGCGCCAGCAGCTTAAACGGGGATGATGGCTACACCTTC CASSLNGDDGYTF
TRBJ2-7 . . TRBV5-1 TGCGCCAGCAGCGTCCCCGGATTTGAGCAGTACTTC CASSVPGFEQYF
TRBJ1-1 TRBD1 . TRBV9 TGTGCCAGCAGCGTGTCCCCCGGGACAGGGGGCGCGTGGACTGAAGCTTTCTTT CASSVSPGTGGAWTEAFF
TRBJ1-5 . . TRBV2 TGTGCCAGCAGTGAGCGGGGGAAGGGTGGCAATCAGCCCCAGCATTTT CASSERGKGGNQPQHF
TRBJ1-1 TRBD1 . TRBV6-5 TGTGCCAGCATTATCGGACAGGGGGCAAACACTGAAGCTTTCTTT CASIIGQGANTEAFF
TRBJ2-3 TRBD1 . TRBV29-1 TGCAGCGTTGAATTACAGGGGGCAGATACGCAGTATTTT CSVELQGADTQYF
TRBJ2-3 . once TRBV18 TGTGCCAGCTCACCAGCCGGCGGCGGTAGGACAGATACGCAGTATTTT CASSPAGGGRTDTQYF